What follows is one TCR beta chain and its context. CDR3 length: 13 amino acids. The V gene's germline CDR1 is GTSNPN and CDR2 SVGIG (reference sequence). The ends were cut back, 6 bases at V and 2 bases at J, with 13 bases in the middle. The sample belongs to a study of T cell responses to AZD1222 COVID-19 vaccine. Assay: immunoSEQ multiplex PCR; the TCRdb copy retains only in-frame clones and omits some. In the table there are 68,000 or so clones, around 83% of which are singletons. This clonotype was sampled from an adult in good health. The chain employs TRBV30 and TRBJ1-1; D not resolved. The source was peripheral blood, collected on day 0 of AZD1222 vaccination. The CDR3 DNA reads as TGTGCCTGTCCTAAGCGGGGAAACACTGAAGCTTTCTTT. Translation gives CACPKRGNTEAFF.